Each of the 2 T cell receptor beta chains below was sequenced from the same sample in a study of blood T cells in healthy people across ages. Alongside a J-beta primer mix, a sample-barcoded 5' primer served in a second PCR lasting roughly 6 to 11 cycles. MiXCR, run by TCRdb on the 5' RACE reads, gives a single entry per CDR3 protein. Among hundreds of thousands of distinct CDR3 sequences listed, 30% to 45% were seen once. Sequences were obtained from blood. The receptors were sampled from a man aged 18-30 years in good health.

Notes on this clonotype: At one end the junction does not follow the germline gene, possibly because of a read error. The rearrangement joins TRBV5-5 to TRBJ1-5, with 8 bases fitting TRBD1. The CDR3 is 14 residues long. Germline V gene data show CDR1 as SGHKS and CDR2 as YYEKEE (reference sequence). CDR3 in DNA: TGTACCAGCAGCCCGGGACAGGGCAATCAGCCCCAGCATTTT. This translates into CTSSPGQGNQPQHF. Full variable domain (rest looked up from reference TRBV5-5 and TRBJ1-5): DAGVTQSPTHLIKTRGQQVTLRCSPISGHKSVSWYQQVLGQGPQFIFQYYEKEERGRGNFPDRFSARQFPNYSSELNVNALLLGDSALYLCTSSPGQGNQPQHFGDGTRLSIL.

The chain couples TRBV7-2 to TRBJ1-2, with D perhaps matching TRBD1 (6 bases). CDR3 length: 16 residues. CDR1 is SGHTA, CDR2 FQGNSA, per germline. V lost 5 bases to trimming and J lost 6 bases, with 22 bases between them. In DNA, the CDR3 is TGTGCCAGCAGCCACGGGACATTTAGGAGCGGTGATGGCTACACCTTC. This encodes CASSHGTFRSGDGYTF.